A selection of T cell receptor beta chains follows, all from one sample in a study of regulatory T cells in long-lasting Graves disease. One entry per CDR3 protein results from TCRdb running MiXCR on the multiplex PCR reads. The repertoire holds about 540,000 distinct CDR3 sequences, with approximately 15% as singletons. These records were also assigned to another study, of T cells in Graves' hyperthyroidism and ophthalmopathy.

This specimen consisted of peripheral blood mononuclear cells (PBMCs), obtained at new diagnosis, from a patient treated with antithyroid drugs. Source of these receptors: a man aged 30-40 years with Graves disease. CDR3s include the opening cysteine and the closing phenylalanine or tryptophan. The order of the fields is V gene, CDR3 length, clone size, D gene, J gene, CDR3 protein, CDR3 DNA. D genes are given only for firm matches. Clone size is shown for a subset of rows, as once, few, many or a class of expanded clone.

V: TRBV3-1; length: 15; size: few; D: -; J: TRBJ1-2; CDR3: CASSQEGGASYGYTF; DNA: TGTGCCAGCAGCCAAGAGGGGGGGGCCTCCTATGGCTACACCTTC
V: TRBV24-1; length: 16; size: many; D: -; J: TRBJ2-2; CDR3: CATSDSDIPGTGELFF; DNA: TGTGCCACCAGTGATTCAGACATCCCCGGGACCGGGGAGCTGTTTTTT
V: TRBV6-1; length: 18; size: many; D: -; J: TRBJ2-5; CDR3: CASSDALGGQLYQETQYF; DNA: TGTGCCAGCAGTGATGCCCTCGGGGGACAGTTGTACCAAGAGACCCAGTACTTC
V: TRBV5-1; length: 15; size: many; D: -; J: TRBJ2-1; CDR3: CASSSDSSAYNEQFF; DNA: TGCGCCAGCAGCTCAGATAGTAGCGCCTACAATGAGCAGTTCTTC
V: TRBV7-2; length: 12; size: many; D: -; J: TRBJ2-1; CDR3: CASSFSRGEQFF; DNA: TGTGCCAGCAGCTTCTCAAGGGGGGAGCAGTTCTTC
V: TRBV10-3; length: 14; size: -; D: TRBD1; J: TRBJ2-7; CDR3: CAINPGQGIYEQYF; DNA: TGTGCCATCAATCCGGGACAGGGGATATACGAGCAGTACTTC
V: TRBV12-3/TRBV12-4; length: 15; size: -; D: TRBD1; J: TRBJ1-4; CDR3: CASSSQGAPGEKLFF; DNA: TGTGCCAGCAGTTCCCAGGGGGCTCCCGGGGAAAAACTGTTTTTT
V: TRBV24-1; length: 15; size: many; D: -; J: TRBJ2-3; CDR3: CATSDPGHISDTQYF; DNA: TGTGCCACCAGTGACCCGGGACATATATCAGATACGCAGTATTTT
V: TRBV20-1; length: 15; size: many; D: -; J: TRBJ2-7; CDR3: CSARIPGLVLYEQYF; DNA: TGCAGTGCTAGAATTCCTGGGCTAGTCTTATACGAGCAGTACTTC
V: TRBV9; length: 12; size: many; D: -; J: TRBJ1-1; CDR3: CASSASNTEAFF; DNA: TGTGCCAGCAGCGCCAGTAACACTGAAGCTTTCTTT